This entry lists 6 T cell receptor beta chains sequenced from one sample in a study of cytomegalovirus exposure and HLA in healthy donors. Primers for the PCR totalled 60 Vbeta and 13 Jbeta. Sequenced by immunoSEQ multiplex PCR; TCRdb stores in-frame clones only, minus some. The sample includes about 150,000 clones, less than 85% of them seen just once. Sequenced input: PBMCs. All receptors derive from a man aged 18 to 35 in good health and CMV-seropositive.

This clone was seen only a few times. This chain connects TRBV5-1 to TRBJ2-3, with D perhaps TRBD1 (5 bases). The CDR3 loop spans 14 amino acids. The germline V gene has CDR1 SGHRS and CDR2 YFSETQ. V lost 2 bases, J lost 2 bases, and 9 bases lay in between. The CDR3 DNA reads TGCGCCAGCAGCTTCTGGGGCCTCACAGATACGCAGTATTTT. Amino acid sequence: CASSFWGLTDTQYF.

The chain has TRBV7-2 and TRBJ1-3; 7 bases are a match to TRBD1. Looked up from germline, CDR1 is SGHTA and CDR2 is FQGNSA. V trimming: 7 bases; J trimming: 2 bases; junction bases outside the gene matches: 11. This CDR3 is built from 16 residues. The CDR3 sequence is CASIPQTGIAGNTIYF. CDR3 bases: TGTGCCAGCATTCCCCAGACAGGGATCGCTGGAAACACCATATATTTT. The variable domain in full, completed from reference TRBV7-2 and TRBJ1-3, reads GAGVSQSPSNKVTEKGKDVELRCDPISGHTALYWYRQSLGQGLEFLIYFQGNSAPDKSGLPSDRFSAERTGGSVSTLTIQRTQQEDSAVYLCASIPQTGIAGNTIYFGEGSWLTVV.

The chain links TRBV2 to TRBJ2-3, with D maybe TRBD2 (6 bases). Per germline, CDR1 SNHLY and CDR2 FYNNEI. The ends were cut back, 2 bases at V and 5 bases at J, with 14 bases in the middle. The CDR3 loop spans 15 amino acids. Here the CDR3 DNA reads TGTGCCAGCAGTGAACCCCCTAGCGCGTTAGATACGCAGTATTTT. It yields the protein CASSEPPSALDTQYF.

The chain joins TRBV11-2 to TRBJ1-4; D remains unclear. V lost 5 bases, J lost 0 bases, and 10 bases lay in between. Germline loops: CDR1 SGHAT, CDR2 FQNNGV. The CDR3 covers 15 residues. The CDR3 sequence is CASSPPRATNEKLFF. The DNA for the CDR3 is TGTGCCAGCAGCCCCCCTCGTGCAACTAATGAAAAACTGTTTTTT.

The sample holds one count of this clone. The rearrangement joins TRBV7-8 to TRBJ1-6; D might be TRBD1 (5 bases). Trimming took off 5 bases at V and 10 bases at J, with 15 bases between the two ends. This CDR3 has 14 amino acids. Per germline, CDR1 SGHVS and CDR2 FQNEAQ. This CDR3 is CASSIRVESSPLHF. In DNA form, the CDR3 reads TGTGCCAGCAGCATCAGGGTGGAGAGCTCACCCCTCCACTTT.

This chain uses TRBV2 with TRBJ2-7, with 8 nucleotides matching TRBD1. V lost 6 bases and J lost 3; bases outside the gene matches: 10. The CDR3 consists of 15 residues. The germline CDR1 and CDR2 sequences are SNHLY and FYNNEI. The CDR3 sequence: CASSQTGGNLYEQYF. CDR3 bases: TGTGCCAGCAGCCAAACAGGGGGAAATCTCTACGAGCAGTACTTC.